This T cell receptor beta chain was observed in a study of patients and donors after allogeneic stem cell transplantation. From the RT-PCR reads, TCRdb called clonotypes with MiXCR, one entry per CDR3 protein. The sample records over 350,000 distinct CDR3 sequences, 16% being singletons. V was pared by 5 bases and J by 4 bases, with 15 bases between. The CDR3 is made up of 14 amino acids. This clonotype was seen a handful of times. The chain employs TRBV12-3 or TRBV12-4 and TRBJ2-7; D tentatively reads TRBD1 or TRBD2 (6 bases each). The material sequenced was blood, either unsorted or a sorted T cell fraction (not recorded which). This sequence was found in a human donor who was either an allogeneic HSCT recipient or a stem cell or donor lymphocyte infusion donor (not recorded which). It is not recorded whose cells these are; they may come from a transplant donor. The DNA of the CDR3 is TGTGCCAGCAGTAGAGGGGGAGGATTTTACGAGCAGTACTTC. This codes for CASSRGGGFYEQYF.